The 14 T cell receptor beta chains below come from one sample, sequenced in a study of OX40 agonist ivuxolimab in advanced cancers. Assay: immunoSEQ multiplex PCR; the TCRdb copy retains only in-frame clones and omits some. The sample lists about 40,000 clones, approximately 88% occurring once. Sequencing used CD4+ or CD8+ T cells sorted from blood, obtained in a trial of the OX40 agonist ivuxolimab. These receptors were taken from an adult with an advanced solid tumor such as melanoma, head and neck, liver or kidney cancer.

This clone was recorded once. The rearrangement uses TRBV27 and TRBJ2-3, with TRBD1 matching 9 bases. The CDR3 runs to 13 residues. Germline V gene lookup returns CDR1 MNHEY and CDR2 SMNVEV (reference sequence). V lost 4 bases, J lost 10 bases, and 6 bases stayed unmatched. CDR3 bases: TGTGCCAGCAGTTACGGGACAGGGAACGCGCAGTATTTT. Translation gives CASSYGTGNAQYF.

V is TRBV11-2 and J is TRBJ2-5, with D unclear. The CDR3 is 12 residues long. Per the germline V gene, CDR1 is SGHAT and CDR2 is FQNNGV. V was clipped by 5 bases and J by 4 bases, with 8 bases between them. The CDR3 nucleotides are TGTGCCAGCAGCCCCACTGGAGAGACCCAGTACTTC. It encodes CASSPTGETQYF.

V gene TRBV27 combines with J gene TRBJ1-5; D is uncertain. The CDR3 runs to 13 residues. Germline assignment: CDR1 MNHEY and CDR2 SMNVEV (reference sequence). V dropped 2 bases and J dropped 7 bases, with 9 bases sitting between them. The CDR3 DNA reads TGTGCCAGCAGTTTAGGTTGGGAACAGCCCCAGCATTTT. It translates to CASSLGWEQPQHF.

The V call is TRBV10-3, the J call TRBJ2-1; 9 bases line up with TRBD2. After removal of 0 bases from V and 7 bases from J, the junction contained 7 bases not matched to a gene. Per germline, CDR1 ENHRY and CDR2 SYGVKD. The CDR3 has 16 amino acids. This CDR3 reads CAISESAGGVENEQFF. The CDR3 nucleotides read TGTGCCATCAGTGAGTCCGCGGGAGGGGTTGAGAATGAGCAGTTCTTC.

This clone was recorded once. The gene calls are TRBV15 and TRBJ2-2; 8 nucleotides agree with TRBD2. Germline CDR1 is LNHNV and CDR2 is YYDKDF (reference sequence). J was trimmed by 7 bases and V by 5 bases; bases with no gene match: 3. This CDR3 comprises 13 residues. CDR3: CATSGTSFGELFF. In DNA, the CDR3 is TGTGCCACCAGCGGGACTAGTTTCGGGGAGCTGTTTTTT.

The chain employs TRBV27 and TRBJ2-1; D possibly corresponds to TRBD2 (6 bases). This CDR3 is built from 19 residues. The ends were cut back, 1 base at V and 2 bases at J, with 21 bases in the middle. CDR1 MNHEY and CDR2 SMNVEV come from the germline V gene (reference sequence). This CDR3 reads CASSLYISGAGPTYNEQFF. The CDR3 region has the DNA TGTGCCAGCAGTTTATATATCTCCGGTGCGGGACCGACCTACAATGAGCAGTTCTTC.

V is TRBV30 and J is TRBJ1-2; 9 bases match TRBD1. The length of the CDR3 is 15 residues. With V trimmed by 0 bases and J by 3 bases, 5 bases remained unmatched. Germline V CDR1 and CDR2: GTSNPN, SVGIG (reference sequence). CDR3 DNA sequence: TGTGCCTGGAGTGTCGACGGGACAGGGCACTATGGCTACACCTTC. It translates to CAWSVDGTGHYGYTF.

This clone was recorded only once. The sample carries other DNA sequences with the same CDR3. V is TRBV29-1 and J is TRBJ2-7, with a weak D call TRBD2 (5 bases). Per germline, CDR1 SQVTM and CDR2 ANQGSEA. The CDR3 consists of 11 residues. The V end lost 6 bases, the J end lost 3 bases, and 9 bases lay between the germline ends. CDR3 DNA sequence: TGCAGCGTGCCCGGGGTCTACGAGCAGTACTTC. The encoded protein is CSVPGVYEQYF.

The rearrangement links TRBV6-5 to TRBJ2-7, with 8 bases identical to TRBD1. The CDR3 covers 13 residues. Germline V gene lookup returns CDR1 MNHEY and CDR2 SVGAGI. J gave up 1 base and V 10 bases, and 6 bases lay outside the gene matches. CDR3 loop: CATKDRDSYEQYF. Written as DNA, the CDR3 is TGTGCCACCAAGGACAGGGATTCCTACGAGCAGTACTTC.

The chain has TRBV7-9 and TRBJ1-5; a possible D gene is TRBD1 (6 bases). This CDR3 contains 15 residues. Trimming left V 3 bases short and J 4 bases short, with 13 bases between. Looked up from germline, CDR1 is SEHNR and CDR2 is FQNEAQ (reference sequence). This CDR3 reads CASSLSGAGNQPQHF. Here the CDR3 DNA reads TGTGCCAGCAGCTTGTCGGGGGCCGGGAATCAGCCCCAGCATTTT.

CDR3 residues: CASSEAPGQYNEQFF. The CDR3 coding sequence is TGTGCCAGCAGTGAAGCGCCAGGTCAGTACAATGAGCAGTTCTTC. J is TRBJ2-1 and V is TRBV2; no firm D call. The CDR3 length is 15 residues. The germline V and J ends were trimmed by 0 bases and 4 bases, with 10 bases remaining between them. The germline V gene encodes CDR1 SNHLY and CDR2 FYNNEI. Filled out from reference TRBV2 and TRBJ2-1, the complete variable domain reads EPEVTQTPSHQVTQMGQEVILRCVPISNHLYFYWYRQILGQKVEFLVSFYNNEISEKSEIFDDQFSVERPDGSNFTLKIRSTKLEDSAMYFCASSEAPGQYNEQFFGPGTRLTVL.

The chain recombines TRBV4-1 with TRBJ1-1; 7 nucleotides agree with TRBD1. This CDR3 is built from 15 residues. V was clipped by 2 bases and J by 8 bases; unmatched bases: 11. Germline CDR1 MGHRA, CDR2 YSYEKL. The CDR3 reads CASSQIQGSLLEAFF. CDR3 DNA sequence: TGCGCCAGCAGCCAAATACAGGGGTCCTTGTTGGAAGCTTTCTTT.

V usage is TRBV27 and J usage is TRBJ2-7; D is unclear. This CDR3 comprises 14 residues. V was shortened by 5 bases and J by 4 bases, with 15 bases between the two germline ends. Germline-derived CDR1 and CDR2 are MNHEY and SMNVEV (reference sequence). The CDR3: CASSGRYFPYEQYF. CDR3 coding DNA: TGTGCCAGCAGTGGGCGGTACTTCCCGTACGAGCAGTACTTC.

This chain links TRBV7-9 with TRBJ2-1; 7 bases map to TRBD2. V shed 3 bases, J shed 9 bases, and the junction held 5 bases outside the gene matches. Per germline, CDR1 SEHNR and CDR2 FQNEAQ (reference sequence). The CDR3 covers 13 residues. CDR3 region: CASSLRTGGEQFF. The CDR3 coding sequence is TGTGCCAGCAGCTTGCGGACGGGAGGTGAGCAGTTCTTC. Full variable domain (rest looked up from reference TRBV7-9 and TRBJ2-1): DTGVSQNPRHKITKRGQNVTFRCDPISEHNRLYWYRQTLGQGPEFLTYFQNEAQLEKSRLLSDRFSAERPKGSFSTLEIQRTEQGDSAMYLCASSLRTGGEQFFGPGTRLTVL.